Listed below are T cell receptor beta chains from one sample, sequenced in a study of control samples from healthy donors and cancer patients. The assay was immunoSEQ multiplex PCR, and TCRdb's table has in-frame clones only and misses some. The table includes tens of thousands of clones, approximately 90% detected once. The sequencing input was PBMCs. The receptors derive from a man younger than 45 with colorectal cancer. The CDR3 runs from the conserved cysteine through the conserved F or W. A D gene is named only where the DNA matches it firmly. Clone size is given for some rows only: seen once, a few or many times, or a class if the clone is expanded.

TRBV9,TRBD1,TRBJ1-2,NA,TGTGCCAGCACCAACCAGGGGGCTTATAGTGGCTACACCTTC,CASTNQGAYSGYTF
TRBV9,TRBD1,TRBJ2-7,NA,TGTGCCAGCAGCCCCCGACAGGGTCTCTCCTACGAGCAGTACTTC,CASSPRQGLSYEQYF
TRBV18,TRBD1,TRBJ2-3,NA,TGTGCCAGCTCACCGAAAATACCGGGACAGGGATCCTCAGATACGCAGTATTTT,CASSPKIPGQGSSDTQYF
TRBV7-9,NA,TRBJ1-2,NA,TGTGCCAGCAGCTTAGATGGCCTTGGGTGGGGCTACACCTTC,CASSLDGLGWGYTF
TRBV11-2,NA,TRBJ1-1,NA,TGTGCCAGCAGCTTAGAGGGATGGTCGGGGACTGAAGCTTTCTTT,CASSLEGWSGTEAFF
TRBV9,NA,TRBJ1-1,NA,TGTGCCAGCACCCGGGGAGGTTTGAACACTGAAGCTTTCTTT,CASTRGGLNTEAFF
TRBV5-1,NA,TRBJ1-4,NA,TGCGCCAGCAGCTCGGGAGCAGAAGGTGAAAAACTGTTTTTT,CASSSGAEGEKLFF
TRBV19,NA,TRBJ2-3,NA,TGTGCCAGTAGTATAGAAGGGAGCTCAGATACGCAGTATTTT,CASSIEGSSDTQYF
TRBV14,NA,TRBJ2-5,NA,TGTGCCAGCAGCCCCTGGAAGGGGGGGCGCGGGGAGACCCAGTACTTC,CASSPWKGGRGETQYF
TRBV27,NA,TRBJ1-1,NA,TGTGCCAGCAGTCCCTACAGGGATGATTCTGAAGCTTTCTTT,CASSPYRDDSEAFF
TRBV18,NA,TRBJ1-1,few,TGTGCCACCTCGAGGGTGTGGAACACTGAAGCTTTCTTT,CATSRVWNTEAFF
TRBV7-9,TRBD1,TRBJ2-3,NA,TGTGCCAGCAGCTTAGGTACCGGGACAGGGACAGATACGCAGTATTTT,CASSLGTGTGTDTQYF
TRBV10-3,NA,TRBJ1-1,NA,TGTGCCATCAGTGAGTCGTACAGGGAGAACACTGAAGCTTTCTTT,CAISESYRENTEAFF
TRBV6-5,NA,TRBJ1-2,NA,TGTGCCAGCAGTTACTCGGGAGTCTCTAACTATGGCTACACCTTC,CASSYSGVSNYGYTF
TRBV15,TRBD2,TRBJ2-3,NA,TGTGCCACCAGCAGAGTCTGGCCTAGCGGGGGGGCGGATACGCAGTATTTT,CATSRVWPSGGADTQYF
TRBV2,TRBD1,TRBJ1-5,NA,TGTGCCAGCAGTGTGGACAGGAATAGCAATCAGCCCCAGCATTTT,CASSVDRNSNQPQHF
TRBV24-1,TRBD2,TRBJ2-3,NA,TGTGCCACCAGTGATTACGCTAGCGGGGGGACTACAGATACGCAGTATTTT,CATSDYASGGTTDTQYF
TRBV3-1/TRBV3-2,NA,TRBJ1-4,NA,TGTGCCAGCAGCCAAGATATGGGGGCTACTAATGAAAAACTGTTTTTT,CASSQDMGATNEKLFF
TRBV9,TRBD1,TRBJ1-1,NA,TGTGCCAGCAGCGCCTCCGGACAGGGAAGCACTGAAGCTTTCTTT,CASSASGQGSTEAFF
TRBV6-5,TRBD1,TRBJ1-1,NA,TGTGCCAGCAGCCCAGGGGGATCCACTGAAGCTTTCTTT,CASSPGGSTEAFF
TRBV7-2,NA,TRBJ2-3,NA,TGTGCCAGCAGCTTAATGGGGACAGATACGCAGTATTTT,CASSLMGTDTQYF
TRBV4-3,TRBD1,TRBJ2-2,NA,TGCGCCAGCAGCCGGACAGGGGGCGCGAACACCGGGGAGCTGTTTTTT,CASSRTGGANTGELFF
TRBV18,NA,TRBJ1-1,once,TGTGCCAGCTCACCCCCGGTACGGACGAACACTGAAGCTTTCTTT,CASSPPVRTNTEAFF